Listed here are 24 T cell receptor beta chains from one sample, sequenced in a study of T cell responses to AZD1222 COVID-19 vaccine. Sequencing used immunoSEQ multiplex PCR; TCRdb keeps in-frame clones, though not all of them. The data hold 110,000 or so clones, with 70% to 90% observed a single time. The source was peripheral blood, collected 28 days after the second AZD1222 dose. These receptors all come from an adult who received the AZD1222 COVID-19 vaccine.

This chain connects TRBV7-2 to TRBJ2-1; no firm D call. The germline V gene encodes CDR1 SGHTA and CDR2 FQGNSA. V was clipped by 5 bases and J by 4 bases, with 9 bases between them. The CDR3 loop spans 13 amino acids. The CDR3, as DNA: TGTGCCAGCAGCCTCCGTCCATACAATGAGCAGTTCTTC. It codes for CASSLRPYNEQFF.

This chain uses TRBV28 with TRBJ2-7; TRBD2 agrees at 8 bases. The CDR3 totals 15 residues. Germline CDR1 is MDHEN and CDR2 is SYDVKM. Trimming cost V 3 bases and J 4 bases; bases outside gene matches: 8. The CDR3 reads CASSFKGLGFYEQYF. CDR3 DNA sequence: TGTGCCAGCAGTTTCAAGGGACTAGGATTTTACGAGCAGTACTTC.

J is TRBJ1-4 and V is TRBV27; D not resolved. Trimming removed 5 bases from V and 5 bases from J, with 9 bases in between. Germline assignment: CDR1 MNHEY and CDR2 SMNVEV (reference sequence). CDR3 size: 13 residues. CDR3 sequence (DNA): TGTGCCAGCAGTCGCCGAGAAAATGAAAAACTGTTTTTT. It is translated as CASSRRENEKLFF.

The chain employs TRBV7-9 and TRBJ1-1, with D possibly being TRBD1 (5 bases). This CDR3 spans 13 amino acids. Trimming took 6 bases from V and 11 from J, leaving 19 bases between them. CDR1 and CDR2 (germline): SEHNR, FQNEAQ (reference sequence). The CDR3 is CASRSTVGGVAFF. The CDR3 bases are TGTGCCAGCAGATCGACGGTTGGGGGAGTTGCTTTCTTT. Together with reference TRBV7-9 and TRBJ1-1, the CDR3 gives the full variable domain: DTGVSQNPRHKITKRGQNVTFRCDPISEHNRLYWYRQTLGQGPEFLTYFQNEAQLEKSRLLSDRFSAERPKGSFSTLEIQRTEQGDSAMYLCASRSTVGGVAFFGQGTRLTVV.

This chain uses TRBV3-1 (or the pseudogene TRBV3-2) with TRBJ2-3, with 9 bases fitting TRBD1. Trimming removed 2 bases from V and 5 bases from J; junction bases left unmatched: 26. This CDR3 has 22 residues. The germline CDR1 and CDR2 sequences are LGHDT and YNNKEL (reference sequence). CDR3 sequence reads: CASSQLLTGQGAVGLLEDTQYF. The CDR3 coding sequence is TGTGCCAGCAGCCAACTACTAACGGGACAGGGAGCCGTTGGACTCTTGGAAGATACGCAGTATTTT.

The genes are TRBV6-2 or TRBV6-3 and TRBJ1-5; a possible D gene is TRBD1 (5 bases). The CDR3 totals 15 residues. Germline CDR1 is MNHEY and CDR2 is SVGEGT. Deletions cut 4 bases from V and 3 bases from J, with 13 bases between. CDR3 DNA: TGTGCCAGCAGTTCCACGGGGGGGTTCAATCAGCCCCAGCATTTT. This sequence encodes CASSSTGGFNQPQHF.

This chain joins TRBV4-1 and TRBJ2-1; D perhaps matches TRBD1 (6 bases). V lost 4 bases, J lost 10 bases, and 11 bases lay in between. CDR1 and CDR2 from the germline V gene are MGHRA and YSYEKL. The CDR3 loop spans 12 amino acids. Written as DNA, the CDR3 is TGCGCCAGCAGCCTAACGACAGGAGAGCAGTTCTTC. It translates to CASSLTTGEQFF.

The V and J genes are TRBV10-2 and TRBJ1-1; perhaps TRBD1 as D (5 bases). Deletions cut 5 bases from V and 1 base from J, with 14 bases between. The germline V gene encodes CDR1 WSHSY and CDR2 SAAADI. The CDR3 sequence is 15 residues long. CDR3 sequence: CASSHVGVPNTEAFF. The CDR3 DNA reads TGCGCCAGCAGTCACGTAGGGGTTCCGAACACTGAAGCTTTCTTT.

The rearrangement links TRBV5-1 to TRBJ1-4, with unresolved D. This CDR3 contains 16 residues. Germline V lookup: CDR1 SGHRS, CDR2 YFSETQ. With 1 base removed from V and 0 bases from J, the gap between germline ends came to 10 bases. The CDR3 sequence is CASSLFGIATNEKLFF. Written as DNA, the CDR3 is TGCGCCAGCAGCTTGTTCGGGATTGCAACTAATGAAAAACTGTTTTTT.

The J gene is TRBJ1-5, the V gene TRBV5-6; D is unclear. This CDR3 is 12 amino acids long. The germline gives CDR1 SGHDT, CDR2 YYEEEE. Trimming removed 4 bases at V and 0 bases at J, with 2 bases between. The CDR3: CASSGSNQPQHF. CDR3 sequence (DNA): TGTGCCAGCAGCGGTAGCAATCAGCCCCAGCATTTT.

The chain links TRBV24-1 to TRBJ2-3; D is undetermined. The CDR3 is 16 residues long. Between the trimmed V and J ends, which lost 1 base and 0 bases, there was a span of 10 bases. Germline loops: CDR1 KGHDR, CDR2 SFDVKD. The CDR3, as DNA: TGTGCCACCAGTGATTTTCGCGCCACTAGCACAGATACGCAGTATTTT. Its translation: CATSDFRATSTDTQYF.

The chain has TRBV4-1 and TRBJ1-4; D remains unclear. The CDR3 has 15 amino acids. Trimming cost V 4 bases and J 8 bases, with 17 bases left between them. CDR1 and CDR2 (germline): MGHRA, YSYEKL. CDR3 DNA: TGCGCCAGCAGCCCAAACGACGGGTCTGGCGAAAAACTGTTTTTT. It yields the protein CASSPNDGSGEKLFF.

Here the CDR3 reads CASSPGQGADTQYF. CDR3 sequence (DNA): TGTGCCAGCAGCCCCGGACAGGGCGCAGATACGCAGTATTTT. The chain carries TRBV7-3 and TRBJ2-3, with 8 bases lining up with TRBD1. The CDR3 runs to 14 residues. CDR1 and CDR2 from the germline V gene are SGHTA and FQGTGA. The junction had 5 bases not matched to a gene; V was cut back by 5 bases and J by 4 bases.

This clone has only one observation. Its ends do not fully match the called genes, so a read error is possible. This chain connects TRBV6-5 to TRBJ1-3, with D tentatively TRBD1 (5 bases). The CDR3 length is 16 residues. In germline, CDR1 is MNHEY, CDR2 SVGAGI. This chain's CDR3 is CASSYSSGDSGNTTYF. The CDR3 region has the DNA TGTGCCAGCAGTTACTCTTCGGGGGACTCTGGAAACACCACATATTTT.

V is TRBV7-8 and J is TRBJ2-5; a possible D gene is TRBD2 (6 bases). Trimming shortened V by 0 bases and J by 7 bases, and 15 bases separated the two germline ends. Germline V CDR1 and CDR2: SGHVS, FQNEAQ. This CDR3 has 15 amino acids. As DNA, the CDR3 is TGTGCCAGCAGCTTAGCCGTGGAGGGCGGGACGACCCAGTACTTC. It is translated as CASSLAVEGGTTQYF.

V is TRBV5-1 and J is TRBJ2-5; possibly TRBD2 for D (7 bases). The germline V and J ends were trimmed by 2 bases and 3 bases, with 11 bases remaining between them. The CDR3 has 14 amino acids. From germline, CDR1 is SGHRS and CDR2 YFSETQ. The chain's CDR3 is CASSLGGGKETQYF. CDR3 sequence (DNA): TGCGCCAGCAGCTTAGGCGGGGGCAAAGAGACCCAGTACTTC.

This clone was observed once. The V and J genes are TRBV5-4 and TRBJ1-1; TRBD1 matches 8 bases. Germline V CDR1 and CDR2: SGHNT, YYREEE (reference sequence). The junction had 7 bases not matched to a gene; V was cut back by 5 bases and J by 1 base. The CDR3 consists of 15 residues. In DNA form, the CDR3 reads TGTGCCAGCAGACGTCCCGGGACAGGGAACACTGAAGCTTTCTTT. Its translation: CASRRPGTGNTEAFF.

This clone was recorded only once. The chain carries TRBV6-1 and TRBJ2-3; D is unclear. The CDR3 has 17 residues. Trimming shortened V by 3 bases and J by 4 bases, and 20 bases separated the two germline ends. Germline values: CDR1 MNHNS, CDR2 SASEGT. The CDR3 sequence is CASSDRLHGISADTQYF. CDR3 bases: TGTGCCAGCAGTGACCGCCTCCATGGGATCTCAGCAGATACGCAGTATTTT.

The genes are TRBV10-3 and TRBJ1-1; 11 bases are a match to TRBD1. Germline V gives CDR1 ENHRY, CDR2 SYGVKD. The V and J ends lost 3 bases and 8 bases, in that order; junction bases with no gene match: 8. This CDR3 is 15 amino acids long. The CDR3 DNA sequence: TGTGCCATCAGTGATACCAACCGGGACAGGGGGGAAGCTTTCTTT. Amino acids: CAISDTNRDRGEAFF.

This clone is a singleton in its sample. The chain employs TRBV5-8 and TRBJ2-7; D possibly corresponds to TRBD1 (5 bases). Trimming pared 0 bases from V and 1 base from J, leaving 14 bases between. CDR1 and CDR2 from the germline V gene are SGHTS and YDEGEE. The length of the CDR3 is 16 residues. CDR3 region: CASSLDSARESYEQYF. The CDR3 nucleotides are TGTGCCAGCAGCTTGGATTCGGCCAGGGAATCCTACGAGCAGTACTTC.

The chain recombines TRBV7-9 with TRBJ1-1; a possible D gene is TRBD1 (5 bases). CDR3 length: 14 amino acids. Germline loops: CDR1 SEHNR, CDR2 FQNEAQ (reference sequence). Trimming stripped 3 bases from V and 3 bases from J, with 11 bases between. CDR3 DNA sequence: TGTGCCAGCAGCTTGGCGGGGGTAGACACTGAAGCTTTCTTT. Translation: CASSLAGVDTEAFF.

The CDR3, as DNA: TGTGCCAGCAGTTTATTGGGGGAAGACTACGAGCAGTACTTC. This encodes CASSLLGEDYEQYF. This chain links TRBV28 with TRBJ2-7, with D perhaps being TRBD1 or TRBD2 (5 bases each). From germline, CDR1 is MDHEN and CDR2 SYDVKM. V was clipped by 1 base and J by 3 bases, with 10 bases between them. The CDR3 loop spans 14 amino acids. The full variable domain, rest sourced from reference TRBV28 and TRBJ2-7, is DVKVTQSSRYLVKRTGEKVFLECVQDMDHENMFWYRQDPGLGLRLIYFSYDVKMKEKGDIPEGYSVSREKKERFSLILESASTNQTSMYLCASSLLGEDYEQYFGPGTRLTVT.

Only one count was recorded for this clone. The chain joins TRBV24-1 to TRBJ1-1, with a tentative D call TRBD1 (5 bases). Deletions cut 5 bases from V and 2 bases from J, with 11 bases between. The CDR3 contains 14 residues. Germline loops: CDR1 KGHDR, CDR2 SFDVKD. The CDR3 DNA reads TGTGCCACCAGTGGATACGGGACTAACACTGAAGCTTTCTTT. This sequence encodes CATSGYGTNTEAFF.

The chain combines TRBV6-5 with TRBJ1-1, with D maybe TRBD1 (5 bases). This CDR3 has 14 amino acids. The germline gives CDR1 MNHEY, CDR2 SVGAGI. V shed 5 bases and J shed 4 bases, with 14 bases lying between them. CDR3 amino acids: CASSPSGGGTEAFF. DNA of the CDR3: TGTGCCAGCAGTCCTTCGGGGGGAGGCACTGAAGCTTTCTTT.